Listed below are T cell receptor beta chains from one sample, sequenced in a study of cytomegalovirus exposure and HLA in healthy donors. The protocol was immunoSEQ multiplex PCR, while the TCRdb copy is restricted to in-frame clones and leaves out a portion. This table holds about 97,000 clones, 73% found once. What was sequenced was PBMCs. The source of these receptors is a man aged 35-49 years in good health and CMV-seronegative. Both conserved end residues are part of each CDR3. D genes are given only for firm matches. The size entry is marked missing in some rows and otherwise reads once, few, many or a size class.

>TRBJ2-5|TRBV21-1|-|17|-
TGTGCCAGCAGCAAAGGGGCTAGCGGGAGCCTACAAGAGACCCAGTACTTC
CASSKGASGSLQETQYF
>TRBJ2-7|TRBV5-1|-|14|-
TGCGCCAGCAGCCCCTCCAGGCTCCACTACGAGCAGTACTTC
CASSPSRLHYEQYF
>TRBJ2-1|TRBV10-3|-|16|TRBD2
TGTGCCATCAGTGAGGGCGGGGGGAGCTCCTACAATGAGCAGTTCTTC
CAISEGGGSSYNEQFF
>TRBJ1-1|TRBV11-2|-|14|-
TGTGCCAGCAGCTTAGGATCCTACGGCACTGAAGCTTTCTTT
CASSLGSYGTEAFF
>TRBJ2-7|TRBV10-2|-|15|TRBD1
TGCGCCAGCAGTGAACCCCAGGGGGACTCCTACGAGCAGTACTTC
CASSEPQGDSYEQYF
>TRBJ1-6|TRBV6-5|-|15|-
TGTGCCAGCAGTTCCACAGGGTACCTTAATTCACCCCTCCACTTT
CASSSTGYLNSPLHF
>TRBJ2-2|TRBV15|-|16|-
TGTGCCACCAGCCGTGGAGGAGGCAATAACCCCGGGGAGCTGTTTTTT
CATSRGGGNNPGELFF
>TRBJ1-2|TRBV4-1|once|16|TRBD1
TGCGCCAGCAGCCTTCGACAGGGTATTGTTGATGGGGGCTACACCTTC
CASSLRQGIVDGGYTF
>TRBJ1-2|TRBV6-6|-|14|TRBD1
TGTGCCAGCAGTCGGACAGGGGAAATAGGGGGCTACACCTTC
CASSRTGEIGGYTF
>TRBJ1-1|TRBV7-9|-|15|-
TGTGCCAGCAGCTTAACGTCGGGGGAGGGAACTGAAGCTTTCTTT
CASSLTSGEGTEAFF
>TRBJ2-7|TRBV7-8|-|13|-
TGTGCCAGCGGCTTCGGCCAGGCCTACGAGCAGTACTTC
CASGFGQAYEQYF
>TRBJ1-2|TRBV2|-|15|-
TGTGCCAGCAGTGAATGGGAAAGGGGACTCCATGGCTACACCTTC
CASSEWERGLHGYTF
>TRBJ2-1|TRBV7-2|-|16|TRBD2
TGTGCCAGCAGCTTAAGGGGCCCAGCGGGGGGCCTCGAGCAGTTCTTC
CASSLRGPAGGLEQFF
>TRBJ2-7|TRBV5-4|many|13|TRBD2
TGTGCCGTAGCAGGGAGGGACTCCTACGAGCAGTACTTC
CAVAGRDSYEQYF
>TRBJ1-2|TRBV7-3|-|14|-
TGTGCCAGCAGCTTAATCGCGGGGGCGGGTGGCTACACCTTC
CASSLIAGAGGYTF
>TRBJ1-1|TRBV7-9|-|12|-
TGTGCCAGCAGCTTAGGGCGGGGTGAAGCTTTCTTT
CASSLGRGEAFF
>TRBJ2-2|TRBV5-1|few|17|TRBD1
TGCGCCAGCAGGGCCGGGACAGGTGCACCGAACACCGGGGAGCTGTTTTTT
CASRAGTGAPNTGELFF
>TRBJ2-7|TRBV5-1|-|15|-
TGCGCCAGTCAAAGGAGGCCCCAGGTAGTGGGGGAGCAGTACTTC
CASQRRPQVVGEQYF
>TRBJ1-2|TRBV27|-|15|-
TGTGCCAGTAATCCAGGGGCGTACCCGGACTATGGCTACACCTTC
CASNPGAYPDYGYTF
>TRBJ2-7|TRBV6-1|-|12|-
TGTGCCAGCAGTGTCAGTTCCTACGAGCAGTACTTC
CASSVSSYEQYF
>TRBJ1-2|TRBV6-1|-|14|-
TGTGCCAGCAGCGCGGGGGCAGGCAACTATGGCTACACCTTC
CASSAGAGNYGYTF
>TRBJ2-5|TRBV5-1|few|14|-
TGCGCCAGCACTACTGCCCAGGGCCAAGAGACCCAGTACTTC
CASTTAQGQETQYF
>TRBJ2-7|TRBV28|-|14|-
TGTGCCAGCAGTTGGACGGACAGCTCCTACGAGCAGTACTTC
CASSWTDSSYEQYF
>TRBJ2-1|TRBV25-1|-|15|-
TGTGCCAGCATTGAGGTTCCCCCCACAGGCAATGAGCAGTTCTTC
CASIEVPPTGNEQFF
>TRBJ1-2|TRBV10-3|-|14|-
TGTGCCATCGGGGGGGCGGAACTTGGGTATGGCTACACCTTC
CAIGGAELGYGYTF
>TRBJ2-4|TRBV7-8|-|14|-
TGTGCCAGCAGCTTAGTATGGGGGCAAAACATTCAGTACTTC
CASSLVWGQNIQYF
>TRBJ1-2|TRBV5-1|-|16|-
TGCGCCAGCAGCTTGGATTCCGGGTTTCAGAACTATGGCTACACCTTC
CASSLDSGFQNYGYTF
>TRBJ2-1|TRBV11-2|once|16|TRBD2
TGTGCCAGCAGCGCTACCCTAGGCGGGGGGTACAATGAGCAGTTCTTC
CASSATLGGGYNEQFF
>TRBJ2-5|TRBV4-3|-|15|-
TGCGCCAGCAGCCAAGTCGGAGACCAACAAGAGACCCAGTACTTC
CASSQVGDQQETQYF
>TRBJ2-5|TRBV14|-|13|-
TGTGCCAGCAGCCGAGCGCTTGGGGAGACCCAGTACTTC
CASSRALGETQYF
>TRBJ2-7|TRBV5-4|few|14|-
TGTGCCAGCAAACACTCGGGTTTTAAGGACGAGCAGTACTTC
CASKHSGFKDEQYF
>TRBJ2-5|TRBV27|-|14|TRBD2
TGTGCCAGCAGACGACTAGCGGGGGGGGAGACCCAGTACTTC
CASRRLAGGETQYF
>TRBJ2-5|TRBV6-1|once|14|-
TGTGCCAGCAGTGAACAGGGGAGGGGAGAGACCCAGTACTTC
CASSEQGRGETQYF
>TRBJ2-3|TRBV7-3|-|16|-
TGTGCCAGCAGCTTAAGACGTGGGGGGGCAGGAAATACGCAGTATTTT
CASSLRRGGAGNTQYF
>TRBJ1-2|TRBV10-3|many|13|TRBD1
TGTGCCATCAGTGAAAGGGGGCCTGATGGCTACACCTTC
CAISERGPDGYTF
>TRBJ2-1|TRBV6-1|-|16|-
TGTGCCAGCAGTGAATTGGCGGGGTACTCCTACAATGAGCAGTTCTTC
CASSELAGYSYNEQFF
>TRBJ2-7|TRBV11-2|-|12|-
TGTGCCAGCAGCTCGAGCTCCTACGAGCAGTACTTC
CASSSSSYEQYF